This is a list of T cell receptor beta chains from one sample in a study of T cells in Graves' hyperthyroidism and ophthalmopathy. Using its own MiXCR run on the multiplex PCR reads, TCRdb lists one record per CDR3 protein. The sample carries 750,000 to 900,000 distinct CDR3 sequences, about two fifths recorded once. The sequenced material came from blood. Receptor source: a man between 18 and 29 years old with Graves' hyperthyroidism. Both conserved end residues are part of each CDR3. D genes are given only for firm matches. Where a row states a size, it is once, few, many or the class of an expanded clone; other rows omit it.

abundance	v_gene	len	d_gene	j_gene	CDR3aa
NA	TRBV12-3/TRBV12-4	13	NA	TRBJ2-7	CASSPLPNYEQYF
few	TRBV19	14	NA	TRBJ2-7	CASSRQPTGREQYF
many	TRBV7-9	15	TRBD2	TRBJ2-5	CASSSGLAVQETQYF
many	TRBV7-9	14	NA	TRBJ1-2	CASSLGSGNYGYTF
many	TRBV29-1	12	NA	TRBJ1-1	CSAPDRGTEAFF
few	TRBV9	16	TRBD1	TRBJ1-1	CASSDKRDRINTEAFF
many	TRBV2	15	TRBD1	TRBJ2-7	CASRWGQGTSYEQYF
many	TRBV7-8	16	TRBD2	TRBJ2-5	CASSLAGAGELETQYF
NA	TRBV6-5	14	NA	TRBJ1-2	CASSYGGADYGYTF
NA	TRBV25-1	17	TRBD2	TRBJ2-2	CASSYSSGLPWTGELFF
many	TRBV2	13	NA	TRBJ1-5	CASRGDTNQPQHF
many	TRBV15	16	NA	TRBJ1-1	CATSRDPPGRVDEAFF
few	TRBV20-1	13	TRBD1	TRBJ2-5	CSLFGAGGETQYF
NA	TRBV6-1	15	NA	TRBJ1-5	CASSSVGQGSQPQHF
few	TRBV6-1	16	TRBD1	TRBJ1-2	CASSNNMGQGAGGYTF
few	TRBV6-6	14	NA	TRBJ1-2	CAAEGGLLFYGYTF
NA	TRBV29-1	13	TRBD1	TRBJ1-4	CSVRDRKNEKLFF
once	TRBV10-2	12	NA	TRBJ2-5	CASSENRELQYF
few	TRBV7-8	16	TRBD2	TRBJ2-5	CASSSAASGTRGTQYF
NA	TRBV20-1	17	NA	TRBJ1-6	CSARDVESGRTNSPLHF
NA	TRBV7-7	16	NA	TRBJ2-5	CASSLHLVPGAETQYF
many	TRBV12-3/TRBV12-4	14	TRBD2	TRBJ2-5	CASSPGLATETQYF
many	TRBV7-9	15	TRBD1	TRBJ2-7	CASSLFGQGSYEQYF
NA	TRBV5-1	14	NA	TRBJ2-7	CASSLRQNSGEQYF
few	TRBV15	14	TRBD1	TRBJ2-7	CATSKGQSAYEQYF
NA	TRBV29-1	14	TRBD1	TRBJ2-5	CSGEGTGRLGELYF
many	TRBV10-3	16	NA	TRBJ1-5	CAISERGGDSNQPQHF
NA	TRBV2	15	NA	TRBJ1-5	CASSPQGNLDQPQHF
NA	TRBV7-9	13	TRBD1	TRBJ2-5	CAWSRQGRETQYF
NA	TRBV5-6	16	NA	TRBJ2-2	CASSYRSAQNTGELFF
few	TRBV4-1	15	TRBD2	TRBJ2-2	CASSYGLAVTGELFF
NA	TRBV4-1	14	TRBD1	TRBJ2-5	CASSQTGGVETQYF
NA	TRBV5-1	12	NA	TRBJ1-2	CASSLETGGYTF
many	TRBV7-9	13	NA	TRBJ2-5	CASSVLVEETQYF
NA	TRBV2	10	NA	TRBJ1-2	CASGARGYTF
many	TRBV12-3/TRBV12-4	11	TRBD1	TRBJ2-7	CASSSGGEQYF
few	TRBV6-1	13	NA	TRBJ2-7	CASSEATPYEQYF
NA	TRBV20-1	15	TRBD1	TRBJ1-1	CSAAGRDRVGTEAFF
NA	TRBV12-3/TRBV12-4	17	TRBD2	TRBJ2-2	CASRTGTSGQRAGELFF
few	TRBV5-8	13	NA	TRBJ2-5	CASSLQGAETQYF
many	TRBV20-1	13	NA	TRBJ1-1	CSARANPGTEAFF
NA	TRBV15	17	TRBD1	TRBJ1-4	CATSSSQGDRGTEKLFF
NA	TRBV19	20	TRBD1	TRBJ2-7	CASSPGTGETYDLRIYEQYF
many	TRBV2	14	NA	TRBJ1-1	CASRAGGQNTEAFF
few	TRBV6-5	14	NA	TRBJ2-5	CASSSTGTYETQYF